Shown below are 17 T cell receptor beta chains from a single sample sequenced in a study of beta chain features in type 1 diabetes. Reverse transcription of all isolated RNA meant that expressed TCRB transcripts were sequenced. Profiling relied on immunoSEQ multiplex PCR, and the TCRdb table lists in-frame clones only, not all of them. Here the sample spans 900,000 or so clones, 17% being singletons. Sequencing was carried out using naive CD4+ T cells from blood. These receptors all stem from a woman aged 18-29 years in good health.

J is TRBJ2-3 and V is TRBV5-4, with 10 positions matching TRBD2. V gave up 2 bases and J gave up 2 bases; unmatched junction bases: 5. The length of the CDR3 is 16 residues. Germline V gene data show CDR1 as SGHNT and CDR2 as YYREEE (reference sequence). The CDR3 DNA reads as TGTGCCAGCAGCTTAACACTAGCGGGGATCACAGATACGCAGTATTTT. It specifies CASSLTLAGITDTQYF.

In its sample, this clone was seen a few times. Other DNA sequences within the sample encode an identical CDR3. The chain employs TRBV6-5 and TRBJ2-7; 10 bases agree with TRBD1. Trimming at V came to 2 bases and at J to 4 bases, leaving 2 bases not matched to a gene. The germline V gene has CDR1 MNHEY and CDR2 SVGAGI. The length of the CDR3 is 14 residues. CDR3 residues: CASSYRDRGYEQYF. As DNA, the CDR3 is TGTGCCAGCAGTTACCGGGACAGGGGTTACGAGCAGTACTTC.

V is TRBV19 and J is TRBJ2-7; no clear D. The V and J ends lost 1 base and 2 bases respectively, with 12 bases between them. Germline V lookup: CDR1 LNHDA, CDR2 SQIVND (reference sequence). There are 15 residues in the CDR3. The CDR3 loop reads CASSIASSSPYEQYF. CDR3 nucleotide sequence: TGTGCCAGTAGTATAGCCAGCTCCTCCCCCTACGAGCAGTACTTC.

This chain connects TRBV7-2 to TRBJ2-1, with D possibly matching TRBD1 (5 bases). The length of the CDR3 is 14 residues. CDR1 and CDR2 (germline): SGHTA, FQGNSA. V lost 3 bases, J lost 6 bases, and 12 bases lay in between. This chain's CDR3 is CASSLGTGPNEQFF. In DNA form, the CDR3 reads TGTGCCAGCAGCTTGGGTACAGGCCCCAATGAGCAGTTCTTC.

V usage is TRBV25-1 and J usage is TRBJ2-2; D gene uncertain. CDR1 is MGHDK, CDR2 SYGVNS, per germline. The length of the CDR3 is 14 residues. V was clipped by 0 bases and J by 1 base, with 3 bases between them. CDR3 residues: CASSEYLNTGELFF. The CDR3 DNA is TGTGCCAGCAGTGAATACTTGAACACCGGGGAGCTGTTTTTT.

This clone was observed a handful of times. V and J are TRBV9 and TRBJ2-2; 11 bases fit TRBD1. Germline V gives CDR1 SGDLS, CDR2 YYNGEE. The CDR3 is 17 residues long. V dropped 1 base and J dropped 4; count of bases not matched to a gene: 6. CDR3 DNA sequence: TGTGCCAGCAGCGTAAGCCCGGGACAGGGGGGCACCGGGGAGCTGTTTTTT. Its protein product is CASSVSPGQGGTGELFF.

This clone was picked up a small number of times. This sequence joins TRBV2 and TRBJ1-5; TRBD1 aligns across 7 bases. Trimming took 6 bases from V and 1 from J; bases not matched to a gene: 3. Germline V CDR1 and CDR2: SNHLY, FYNNEI. The CDR3 has 14 residues. The CDR3, as DNA: TGTGCCAGCAGCCAACAGGGGAGCAATCAGCCCCAGCATTTT. It encodes CASSQQGSNQPQHF.

This chain links TRBV25-1 with TRBJ2-5; D gene unclear. The V end lost 4 bases, the J end lost 1 base, and 10 bases lay between the germline ends. The CDR3 spans 14 residues. Germline CDR1 reads MGHDK; CDR2 reads SYGVNS. The CDR3 reads CASSVVAGQETQYF. For the CDR3, the DNA is TGTGCCAGCAGTGTAGTAGCAGGCCAAGAGACCCAGTACTTC.

V gene TRBV5-7 combines with J gene TRBJ1-1, with a weak D call TRBD1 (5 bases). TRBV5-7 counts as an open reading frame of uncertain function. Trimming removed 0 bases from V and 0 bases from J, with 15 bases in between. The CDR3 contains 17 residues. The CDR3 protein is CASSLVWGEPLNTEAFF. The CDR3 coding sequence is TGTGCCAGCAGCTTGGTGTGGGGGGAGCCCTTGAACACTGAAGCTTTCTTT.

This clone showed up just a few times. The J gene is TRBJ2-2, the V gene TRBV6-6; 8 bases are shared with TRBD2. CDR3 size: 15 residues. Germline CDR1 is MNHNY and CDR2 is SVGAGI (reference sequence). The trim removed 2 bases at V and 4 bases at J, leaving 3 bases unmatched. The CDR3 here is CASSYRSGGTGELFF. Written as DNA, the CDR3 is TGTGCCAGCAGTTACCGCAGCGGGGGCACCGGGGAGCTGTTTTTT.

The gene calls are TRBV5-1 and TRBJ2-1; TRBD2 agrees at 10 bases. There are 15 residues in the CDR3. The germline gives CDR1 SGHRS, CDR2 YFSETQ. With V trimmed by 4 bases and J by 3 bases, 4 bases remained unmatched. CDR3 coding DNA: TGCGCCAGCAGCAATGGACTAGCGGACTACAATGAGCAGTTCTTC. Translating gives CASSNGLADYNEQFF.

In this sample, this clone turned up a few times. The chain combines TRBV11-2 with TRBJ2-3, with 9 bases fitting TRBD2. Germline V lookup: CDR1 SGHAT, CDR2 FQNNGV. This CDR3 contains 13 residues. V lost 4 bases and J lost 14; bases outside the gene matches: 10. The CDR3 protein is CASSSRLAVFLYF. CDR3 nucleotide sequence: TGTGCCAGCAGCTCCAGACTAGCGGTGTTTCTGTATTTT.

CDR3 amino acids: CSVGLAENIQYF. In DNA, the CDR3 is TGCAGCGTTGGACTAGCGGAAAACATTCAGTACTTC. The V gene is TRBV29-1, the J gene TRBJ2-4, with 9 positions matching TRBD2. Germline assignment: CDR1 SQVTM and CDR2 ANQGSEA. The CDR3 is 12 residues long. V gave up 4 bases and J gave up 5 bases; unmatched junction bases: 0. The whole variable domain, filled in from reference TRBV29-1 and TRBJ2-4, reads SAVISQKPSRDICQRGTSLTIQCQVDSQVTMMFWYRQQPGQSLTLIATANQGSEATYESGFVIDKFPISRPNLTFSTLTVSNMSPEDSSIYLCSVGLAENIQYFGAGTRLSVL.

The V call is TRBV5-1, the J call TRBJ2-3, with D maybe TRBD1 (5 bases). The germline CDR1 and CDR2 sequences are SGHRS and YFSETQ. V shed 3 bases and J shed 3 bases, with 11 bases lying between them. The CDR3 runs to 14 residues. This chain's CDR3 is CASSSVTETDTQYF. The CDR3 DNA is TGCGCCAGCAGCTCAGTGACAGAAACAGATACGCAGTATTTT. Full variable domain (outside the CDR3, taken from reference TRBV5-1 and TRBJ2-3): KAGVTQTPRYLIKTRGQQVTLSCSPISGHRSVSWYQQTPGQGLQFLFEYFSETQRNKGNFPGRFSGRQFSNSRSEMNVSTLELGDSALYLCASSSVTETDTQYFGPGTRLTVL.

The rearrangement uses TRBV4-1 and TRBJ1-2; no firm D call. Deletions cut 0 bases from V and 1 base from J, with 6 bases between. This CDR3 region has 14 residues. CDR1 MGHRA and CDR2 YSYEKL come from the germline V gene. Here the CDR3 DNA reads TGCGCCAGCAGCCAAGAAATTGTTAACTATGGCTACACCTTC. It encodes CASSQEIVNYGYTF.

This clone has a handful of counts. The gene calls are TRBV18 and TRBJ1-3, with D uncertain. Germline V gene sequence: CDR1 KGHSH, CDR2 LQKENI. Trimming pared 1 base from V and 0 bases from J, leaving 7 bases between. The CDR3 totals 15 residues. This CDR3 reads CASSPRGDSGNTIYF. As DNA, the CDR3 is TGTGCCAGCTCACCACGCGGTGACTCTGGAAACACCATATATTTT. Looking up the rest from reference TRBV18 and TRBJ1-3 gives the full variable domain: NAGVMQNPRHLVRRRGQEARLRCSPMKGHSHVYWYRQLPEEGLKFMVYLQKENIIDESGMPKERFSAEFPKEGPSILRIQQVVRGDSAAYFCASSPRGDSGNTIYFGEGSWLTVV.

The genes are TRBV4-3 and TRBJ2-2, with D maybe TRBD1 (6 bases). The CDR3 loop spans 19 amino acids. Per the germline V gene, CDR1 is LGHNA and CDR2 is YSLEER. Trimming shortened V by 2 bases and J by 2 bases, and 21 bases separated the two germline ends. CDR3 in DNA: TGCGCCAGCAGCCAAAACCCCGTGACAGGACACTTAAACACCGGGGAGCTGTTTTTT. Translated, it gives CASSQNPVTGHLNTGELFF.